This is a list of T cell receptor beta chains from one sample in a study of early T cells in non-severe SARS-CoV-2 infection. In TCRdb, the 5' RACE reads were re-called with MiXCR into one record per CDR3 protein. The sample lists around 82,000 distinct CDR3 sequences, approximately 14% occurring once. Specimen: whole blood. These receptors were taken from an adult who was a healthcare worker with PCR-confirmed SARS-CoV-2 infection or an uninfected control (not recorded which). CDR3s include the opening cysteine and the closing phenylalanine or tryptophan. D genes are given only for firm matches. Size values are once, few and many counts, or a class for expanded clones, and some rows have none.

v_call: TRBV10-3
d_call: .
j_call: TRBJ1-2
clone_size: .
cdr3_nt: TGTGCCATCAGTGAGGGCAGGGAAGTCTATGGCTACACCTTC
cdr3_aa: CAISEGREVYGYTF

v_call: TRBV7-8
d_call: .
j_call: TRBJ1-4
clone_size: many
cdr3_nt: TGTGCCAGCAGCCTGGGTCGAGGGTCGATGGGATCTAATGAAAAACTGTTTTTT
cdr3_aa: CASSLGRGSMGSNEKLFF

v_call: TRBV2
d_call: .
j_call: TRBJ2-1
clone_size: many
cdr3_nt: TGTGCCAGCAAACGAGGACTCAACAATGAGCAGTTCTTC
cdr3_aa: CASKRGLNNEQFF

v_call: TRBV20-1
d_call: .
j_call: TRBJ1-1
clone_size: few
cdr3_nt: TGCAGTGCTAGTCAGGGAAGCACTGAAGCTTTCTTT
cdr3_aa: CSASQGSTEAFF

v_call: TRBV7-2
d_call: .
j_call: TRBJ2-5
clone_size: .
cdr3_nt: TGTGCCAGCTCCCCTGGGGGGGCGGGCTATGAGACCCAGTACTTC
cdr3_aa: CASSPGGAGYETQYF

v_call: TRBV2
d_call: TRBD2
j_call: TRBJ2-2
clone_size: few
cdr3_nt: TGTGCCATCCTTAGCAACGGGGGGACGAACACCGGGGAGCTGTTTTTT
cdr3_aa: CAILSNGGTNTGELFF

v_call: TRBV19
d_call: TRBD1
j_call: TRBJ2-4
clone_size: .
cdr3_nt: TGTGCCAGTAGTCCTGCGGGACAGGGGGCGGTCATTCAGTACTTC
cdr3_aa: CASSPAGQGAVIQYF

v_call: TRBV6-5
d_call: TRBD1
j_call: TRBJ1-1
clone_size: .
cdr3_nt: TGTGCCAGCAGTTACGACAGGGGGCCAGTCGGTGAAGCTTTCTTT
cdr3_aa: CASSYDRGPVGEAFF

v_call: TRBV12-5
d_call: .
j_call: TRBJ2-2
clone_size: few
cdr3_nt: TGTGCTAGTGGTTTGCCAAGCACCGGGGAGCTGTTTTTT
cdr3_aa: CASGLPSTGELFF

v_call: TRBV12-3/TRBV12-4
d_call: .
j_call: TRBJ1-1
clone_size: few
cdr3_nt: TGTGCCAGTAGTTGGGGATTCGCGGGCACTGAAGCTTTCTTT
cdr3_aa: CASSWGFAGTEAFF

v_call: TRBV5-1
d_call: .
j_call: TRBJ1-1
clone_size: .
cdr3_nt: TGCGCCAGCAGCTGGGACACGGAGCTGGGAGCTTTCTTT
cdr3_aa: CASSWDTELGAFF

v_call: TRBV4-2
d_call: .
j_call: TRBJ2-2
clone_size: many
cdr3_nt: TGTGCCAGCAGCCAAGATTTAGGGGTTCGGGCCGGGGAGCTGTTTTTT
cdr3_aa: CASSQDLGVRAGELFF

v_call: TRBV9
d_call: .
j_call: TRBJ1-1
clone_size: .
cdr3_nt: TGTGCCAGCAGCGTAGGGGTCCAGGGGACGTGGACTGAAGCTTTCTTT
cdr3_aa: CASSVGVQGTWTEAFF

v_call: TRBV6-4
d_call: TRBD1
j_call: TRBJ2-6
clone_size: few
cdr3_nt: TGTGCCAGCACCCCGGGACAGAGCTCTGGGGCCAACGTCCTGACTTTC
cdr3_aa: CASTPGQSSGANVLTF

v_call: TRBV2
d_call: .
j_call: TRBJ1-5
clone_size: many
cdr3_nt: TGTGCCAGCGCTAGGGTCGGGAGCAATCAGCCCCAGCATTTT
cdr3_aa: CASARVGSNQPQHF

v_call: TRBV6-6
d_call: .
j_call: TRBJ2-2
clone_size: .
cdr3_nt: TGTGCCAGCAGTTACTCGACTAGAAACACCGGGGAGCTTTTTTTT
cdr3_aa: CASSYSTRNTGELFF

v_call: TRBV6-1
d_call: .
j_call: TRBJ2-1
clone_size: .
cdr3_nt: TGTGCCTCCACGGCTTATCGGTGGGTAGGCAGCTCCTACAATGAGCAGTTCTTC
cdr3_aa: CASTAYRWVGSSYNEQFF

v_call: TRBV6-1
d_call: .
j_call: TRBJ2-1
clone_size: few
cdr3_nt: TGTGCCAGCAGGGCAGTTGACTACAATGAGCAGTTCTTC
cdr3_aa: CASRAVDYNEQFF

v_call: TRBV25-1
d_call: TRBD2
j_call: TRBJ2-1
clone_size: .
cdr3_nt: TGTGCCAGCAGTGAATCGGGTATGACTAGCGGGGCGAGGAATGAGCAGTTCTTC
cdr3_aa: CASSESGMTSGARNEQFF

v_call: TRBV7-6
d_call: TRBD1
j_call: TRBJ2-5
clone_size: many
cdr3_nt: TGTGCCAGCAGCTTAGGACAGGGACGAGGAGAGACCCAGTACTTC
cdr3_aa: CASSLGQGRGETQYF

v_call: TRBV25-1
d_call: TRBD1
j_call: TRBJ2-2
clone_size: few
cdr3_nt: TGTGCCAGCAGTGAAGGATTGGGCAGGGGGACCGGGGAGCTGTTTTTT
cdr3_aa: CASSEGLGRGTGELFF

v_call: TRBV5-6
d_call: .
j_call: TRBJ1-2
clone_size: .
cdr3_nt: TGTGCCAGCAGCCTAGGCGGGGGCTCAAGGAACTATGGCTACACCTTC
cdr3_aa: CASSLGGGSRNYGYTF

v_call: TRBV5-5
d_call: .
j_call: TRBJ1-4
clone_size: few
cdr3_nt: TGTGCCAGCAGCTTGGTTGGGGACTCAAATGAAAAACTGTTTTTT
cdr3_aa: CASSLVGDSNEKLFF

v_call: TRBV7-7
d_call: .
j_call: TRBJ2-1
clone_size: few
cdr3_nt: TGTGCCAGCAGCCCCCCGACTGGGTTAGGTGAGCAGTTCTTC
cdr3_aa: CASSPPTGLGEQFF

v_call: TRBV5-1
d_call: .
j_call: TRBJ2-1
clone_size: few
cdr3_nt: TGCGCCAGCAGCTTGTCTGGCCAAAACAATGAGCAGTTCTTC
cdr3_aa: CASSLSGQNNEQFF

v_call: TRBV5-5
d_call: .
j_call: TRBJ1-2
clone_size: .
cdr3_nt: TGTGCCAGCAGCTTGGCTAATGGGGGTTTTAACTATGGCTACACCTTC
cdr3_aa: CASSLANGGFNYGYTF

v_call: TRBV29-1
d_call: .
j_call: TRBJ1-2
clone_size: .
cdr3_nt: TGCAGCGTTGGGGGAGAGGGACTCAACTATGGCTACACCTTC
cdr3_aa: CSVGGEGLNYGYTF

v_call: TRBV5-4
d_call: .
j_call: TRBJ2-1
clone_size: few
cdr3_nt: TGTGCCAGCAGCTTGTTGGCGGGGTCCTACAATGAGCAGTTCTTC
cdr3_aa: CASSLLAGSYNEQFF

v_call: TRBV4-1
d_call: .
j_call: TRBJ2-4
clone_size: .
cdr3_nt: TGCGCCAGCAGCCAAGATCTATTGCTACAGGGTAGAAACATTCAGTACTTC
cdr3_aa: CASSQDLLLQGRNIQYF

v_call: TRBV12-5
d_call: TRBD1
j_call: TRBJ2-5
clone_size: .
cdr3_nt: TGTGCTAGTCAGGACAGGAACCAAGAGACCCAGTACTTC
cdr3_aa: CASQDRNQETQYF

v_call: TRBV19
d_call: .
j_call: TRBJ2-2
clone_size: many
cdr3_nt: TGTGCCAGTAGACCTACGACAGGAACCGGGGAGCTGTTTTTT
cdr3_aa: CASRPTTGTGELFF

v_call: TRBV2
d_call: .
j_call: TRBJ2-1
clone_size: many
cdr3_nt: TGTGCCAGCAGTGAACGGTCCACCGGAGGGGGGAATGAGCAGTTCTTC
cdr3_aa: CASSERSTGGGNEQFF

v_call: TRBV4-2
d_call: TRBD2
j_call: TRBJ2-3
clone_size: few
cdr3_nt: TGTGCCAGCAGCCAGAGGGGCCCCGCGGGGGGTAGCACAGATACGCAGTATTTT
cdr3_aa: CASSQRGPAGGSTDTQYF

v_call: TRBV7-2
d_call: .
j_call: TRBJ2-2
clone_size: .
cdr3_nt: TGTGCCAGCAGCCCGTTTCAGCTTAACACCGGGGAGCTGTTTTTT
cdr3_aa: CASSPFQLNTGELFF

v_call: TRBV11-1
d_call: .
j_call: TRBJ2-3
clone_size: .
cdr3_nt: TGTGCCAGCAGCCGTACAGGGTATGGCACAGATACGCAGTATTTT
cdr3_aa: CASSRTGYGTDTQYF

v_call: TRBV7-8
d_call: .
j_call: TRBJ2-1
clone_size: many
cdr3_nt: TGTGCCAGCAGCTTTAGGGGGGACTACAATGAGCAGTTCTTC
cdr3_aa: CASSFRGDYNEQFF

v_call: TRBV18
d_call: .
j_call: TRBJ1-1
clone_size: .
cdr3_nt: TGTGCCAGCTCACCAACACCGGGGCTGAAATCGAACACTGAAGCTTTCTTT
cdr3_aa: CASSPTPGLKSNTEAFF

v_call: TRBV5-5
d_call: TRBD2
j_call: TRBJ2-1
clone_size: few
cdr3_nt: TGTGCCAGCAGCCTGATAGCGGGGGCGAAATACAATGAGCAGTTCTTC
cdr3_aa: CASSLIAGAKYNEQFF

v_call: TRBV9
d_call: .
j_call: TRBJ2-3
clone_size: .
cdr3_nt: TGTGCCAGCAGCGTAACTACCACAGATACGCAGTATTTT
cdr3_aa: CASSVTTTDTQYF

v_call: TRBV11-2
d_call: .
j_call: TRBJ2-1
clone_size: few
cdr3_nt: TGTGCCAGCGGCCAAGGTAATATCTACAATGAGCAGTTCTTC
cdr3_aa: CASGQGNIYNEQFF

v_call: TRBV5-4
d_call: .
j_call: TRBJ2-5
clone_size: .
cdr3_nt: TGTGCCAGCAGCCCATCCGGGACAAGCACGTTCCGGACCCAGTACTTC
cdr3_aa: CASSPSGTSTFRTQYF

v_call: TRBV20-1
d_call: .
j_call: TRBJ2-1
clone_size: many
cdr3_nt: TGCAGTGCTAGGACCGGAGGTGGGGTATACAATGAGCAGTTCTTC
cdr3_aa: CSARTGGGVYNEQFF

v_call: TRBV4-1
d_call: .
j_call: TRBJ1-5
clone_size: few
cdr3_nt: TGCGCCAGCAGCCAAGACCCGGATCAGCCCCAGCATTTT
cdr3_aa: CASSQDPDQPQHF

v_call: TRBV28
d_call: TRBD1
j_call: TRBJ1-1
clone_size: many
cdr3_nt: TGTGCCAGCAGTTTACAGGGGGCACCGAACACTGAAGCTTTCTTT
cdr3_aa: CASSLQGAPNTEAFF

v_call: TRBV20-1
d_call: .
j_call: TRBJ2-1
clone_size: .
cdr3_nt: TGCAGTGCTAGTGGCTGGGACTCCTACAATGAGCAGTTCTTC
cdr3_aa: CSASGWDSYNEQFF

v_call: TRBV7-6
d_call: .
j_call: TRBJ1-4
clone_size: few
cdr3_nt: TGTGCCAGCAGCTTAGGCACTCAGCTTAATGAAAAACTGTTTTTT
cdr3_aa: CASSLGTQLNEKLFF

v_call: TRBV7-2
d_call: .
j_call: TRBJ2-1
clone_size: .
cdr3_nt: TGTGCCAGCAGCTTAGGGCCGGGGGCGCCATACAATGAGCAGTTCTTC
cdr3_aa: CASSLGPGAPYNEQFF

v_call: TRBV6-5
d_call: .
j_call: TRBJ1-6
clone_size: .
cdr3_nt: TGTGCCAGCAGTCCGGTCGACGGGAATTCACCCCTCCACTTT
cdr3_aa: CASSPVDGNSPLHF

v_call: TRBV28
d_call: TRBD1
j_call: TRBJ1-1
clone_size: .
cdr3_nt: TGTGCCAGCAGCCCTACAGGGGGCCACCTGGCAGCTCTCTTT
cdr3_aa: CASSPTGGHLAALF

v_call: TRBV2
d_call: TRBD2
j_call: TRBJ2-1
clone_size: few
cdr3_nt: TGTGCCAGCAAATCGCGGACTAGCGCCTACAATGAGCAGTTCTTC
cdr3_aa: CASKSRTSAYNEQFF

v_call: TRBV20-1
d_call: .
j_call: TRBJ2-1
clone_size: .
cdr3_nt: TGCAGTGCTACGGCCCAGGGCATGCTCTCCTACAATGAGCAGTTCTTC
cdr3_aa: CSATAQGMLSYNEQFF

v_call: TRBV7-2
d_call: .
j_call: TRBJ1-5
clone_size: .
cdr3_nt: TGTGCCAGCAGCCCGGGGTATAGCAATCAGCCCCAGCATTTT
cdr3_aa: CASSPGYSNQPQHF

v_call: TRBV6-2/TRBV6-3
d_call: .
j_call: TRBJ1-2
clone_size: .
cdr3_nt: TGTGCCAGCAGACAAGACGGCCACGGCTATGGCTACACCTTC
cdr3_aa: CASRQDGHGYGYTF

v_call: TRBV5-1
d_call: .
j_call: TRBJ2-5
clone_size: .
cdr3_nt: TGCGCCAGCAGCTTCGCCGTTGGGACTCCCGGGGAGACCCAGTACTTC
cdr3_aa: CASSFAVGTPGETQYF

v_call: TRBV10-2
d_call: .
j_call: TRBJ1-1
clone_size: few
cdr3_nt: TGCGCCACCGGGGCCTTGGGGAACACTGAAGCTTTCTTT
cdr3_aa: CATGALGNTEAFF

v_call: TRBV29-1
d_call: .
j_call: TRBJ1-1
clone_size: once
cdr3_nt: TGCAGCGTTCGTACCGGGGAGCGCCCTGAAGCTTTCTTT
cdr3_aa: CSVRTGERPEAFF

v_call: TRBV20-1
d_call: .
j_call: TRBJ1-2
clone_size: few
cdr3_nt: TGCAGTGCTAGCGAAGCCCTGTATGGCTACACCTTC
cdr3_aa: CSASEALYGYTF

v_call: TRBV3-1
d_call: TRBD1
j_call: TRBJ2-3
clone_size: many
cdr3_nt: TGTGCCAGCAGCCACAGACAGGGGGTAACAGATACGCAGTATTTT
cdr3_aa: CASSHRQGVTDTQYF

v_call: TRBV3-1
d_call: TRBD2
j_call: TRBJ2-5
clone_size: few
cdr3_nt: TGTGCCAGCAGCCAAGACGTCGGGGAGGGGAGAACCCAGTACTTC
cdr3_aa: CASSQDVGEGRTQYF